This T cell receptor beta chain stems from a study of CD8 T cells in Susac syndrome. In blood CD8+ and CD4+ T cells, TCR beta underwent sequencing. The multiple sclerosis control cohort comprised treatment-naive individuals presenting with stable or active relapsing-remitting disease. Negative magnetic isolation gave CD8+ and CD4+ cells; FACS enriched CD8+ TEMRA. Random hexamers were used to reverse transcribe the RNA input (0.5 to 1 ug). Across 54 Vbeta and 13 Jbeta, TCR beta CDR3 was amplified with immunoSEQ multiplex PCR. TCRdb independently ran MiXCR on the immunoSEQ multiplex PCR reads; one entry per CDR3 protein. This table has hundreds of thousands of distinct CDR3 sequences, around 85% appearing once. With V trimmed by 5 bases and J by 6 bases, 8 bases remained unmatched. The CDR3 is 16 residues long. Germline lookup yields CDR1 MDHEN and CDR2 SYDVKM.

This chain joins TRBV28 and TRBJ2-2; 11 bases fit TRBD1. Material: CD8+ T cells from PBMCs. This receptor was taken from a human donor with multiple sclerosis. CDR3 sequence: CASSPGQGARPGELFF. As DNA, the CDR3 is TGTGCCAGCAGTCCCGGACAGGGGGCGCGCCCCGGGGAGCTGTTTTTT.